The 24 T cell receptor beta chains listed next were all sequenced from one sample in a study of OX40 agonist ivuxolimab in advanced cancers. The method was immunoSEQ multiplex PCR; TCRdb's version includes in-frame clones alone and lacks a portion of them. Of about 64,000 clones listed, 88% were seen once; the top ten hold roughly 0.7%. Material: CD4+ or CD8+ T cells sorted from blood, obtained in a trial of the OX40 agonist ivuxolimab. These receptors all come from an adult with an advanced solid tumor such as melanoma, head and neck, liver or kidney cancer.

V is TRBV9 and J is TRBJ2-2; 8 bases line up with TRBD2. The germline V gene has CDR1 SGDLS and CDR2 YYNGEE. The CDR3 totals 13 residues. The V and J ends lost 6 bases and 8 bases, in that order; junction bases with no gene match: 6. CDR3 protein: CASMAGGSGELFF. CDR3 bases: TGTGCCAGCATGGCGGGAGGTTCGGGGGAGCTGTTTTTT.

The chain links TRBV10-1 to TRBJ2-7, with D perhaps TRBD1 or TRBD2 (5 bases each). Germline assignment: CDR1 WNHNN and CDR2 SYGVQD (reference sequence). V lost 5 bases to trimming and J lost 8 bases, with 19 bases between them. The CDR3 length is 14 residues. In DNA, the CDR3 is TGCGCCAGCAGTCCGGGACGGGATTCCCGACAGCAGTACTTC. This encodes CASSPGRDSRQQYF.

The V and J genes are TRBV7-3 and TRBJ2-5, with a weak D call TRBD2 (6 bases). The CDR3 is 15 residues long. CDR1 and CDR2 from the germline V gene are SGHTA and FQGTGA. Trimming pared 0 bases from V and 4 bases from J, leaving 12 bases between. This chain's CDR3 is CASSLTAGRRETQYF. DNA for the CDR3: TGTGCCAGCAGCTTAACGGCAGGGAGGAGAGAGACCCAGTACTTC.

The chain is built from TRBV7-2 and TRBJ1-5, with D unresolved. V was shortened by 1 base and J by 3 bases, with 13 bases between the two germline ends. The germline gives CDR1 SGHTA, CDR2 FQGNSA. This CDR3 spans 16 amino acids. The CDR3 sequence is CASSLVGGQNNQPQHF. CDR3 bases: TGTGCCAGCAGCTTAGTAGGCGGGCAGAACAATCAGCCCCAGCATTTT.

This chain uses TRBV5-1 with TRBJ2-3, with 9 bases fitting TRBD2. Per the germline V gene, CDR1 is SGHRS and CDR2 is YFSETQ. The V segment lost 4 bases and the J segment 3 bases; nucleotides outside the gene matches: 6. The CDR3 spans 15 residues. The CDR3: CASSRESGRTDTQYF. CDR3 sequence (DNA): TGCGCCAGCAGCCGGGAAAGCGGGAGGACAGATACGCAGTATTTT.

This CDR3 is CASSEWGGAYEQYF. As DNA, the CDR3 is TGTGCCAGCAGTGAATGGGGGGGGGCCTACGAGCAGTACTTC. The rearrangement joins TRBV25-1 to TRBJ2-7, with 7 positions matching TRBD2. The germline V gene encodes CDR1 MGHDK and CDR2 SYGVNS. The V and J ends lost 1 base and 2 bases, in that order; junction bases with no gene match: 2. The CDR3 length is 14 residues.

The chain links TRBV5-4 to TRBJ1-5; possible D gene TRBD1, 5 bases. This CDR3 comprises 15 residues. Per germline, CDR1 SGHNT and CDR2 YYREEE (reference sequence). V shed 1 base and J shed 5 bases, with 13 bases lying between them. In DNA, the CDR3 is TGTGCCAGCAGCTTGAGCCCTGTAGGGGATCAGCCCCAGCATTTT. This gives the protein CASSLSPVGDQPQHF.

This chain links TRBV6-6 with TRBJ2-7; 9 positions match TRBD2. V was pared by 5 bases and J by 3 bases, with 5 bases of the junction left unmatched. This CDR3 has 14 amino acids. CDR1 and CDR2 (germline): MNHNY, SVGAGI (reference sequence). As DNA, the CDR3 is TGTGCCAGCAGTACCGCTAGCGGGGACTACGAGCAGTACTTC. Amino acids: CASSTASGDYEQYF.

The chain combines TRBV5-3 with TRBJ2-1; 7 nucleotides align to TRBD2. TRBV5-3 is an open reading frame, and its role is uncertain. CDR3 length: 16 residues. V dropped 3 bases and J dropped 1; count of bases not matched to a gene: 7. The CDR3 reads CARSSVGEGSYNEQFF. The CDR3 bases are TGTGCCAGAAGCTCCGTCGGGGAGGGATCCTACAATGAGCAGTTCTTC.

The chain joins TRBV6-5 to TRBJ2-7, with 7 bases matching TRBD1. CDR1 is MNHEY and CDR2 is SVGAGI in the germline V gene. The CDR3 loop spans 15 amino acids. Unmatched junction bases numbered 7, after V lost 4 bases and J lost 1 base. The CDR3 sequence is CASSSRQGLSYEQYF. The CDR3 DNA follows: TGTGCCAGCAGTTCTAGACAGGGCCTGTCCTACGAGCAGTACTTC.

This clone was found a few times. The chain carries TRBV11-3 and TRBJ2-2; 8 bases line up with TRBD1. This CDR3 comprises 15 residues. Germline CDR1 SGHNT, CDR2 YENEEA. V gave up 5 bases and J gave up 1 base; unmatched junction bases: 3. The CDR3 nucleotides are TGTGCCAGCAGCCCCGGGACAGGGAACACCGGGGAGCTGTTTTTT. Its protein is CASSPGTGNTGELFF.

The chain joins TRBV11-2 to TRBJ2-2, with D possibly matching TRBD2 (6 bases). Germline CDR1 is SGHAT and CDR2 is FQNNGV. V gave up 5 bases and J gave up 4 bases, with 14 bases separating them. The CDR3 is 15 residues long. The CDR3 here is CASSLGGPGTGELFF. The DNA for the CDR3 is TGTGCCAGCAGCCTTGGAGGGCCGGGCACCGGGGAGCTGTTTTTT.

This clone was counted only a few times. CDR3 region: CASSLSGGPGNTIYF. In DNA form, the CDR3 reads TGCGCCAGCAGCTTGTCAGGAGGGCCTGGAAACACCATATATTTT. The rearrangement links TRBV5-1 to TRBJ1-3, with unresolved D. V was clipped by 1 base and J by 2 bases, with 10 bases between them. This CDR3 comprises 15 residues. The V gene's germline CDR1 is SGHRS and CDR2 YFSETQ.

The CDR3 loop is CASSLMGGMNTEAFF. The CDR3 DNA reads as TGTGCCAGCAGCTTAATGGGGGGAATGAACACTGAAGCTTTCTTT. J is TRBJ1-1 and V is TRBV7-3, with D tentatively TRBD1 (5 bases). The germline V gene has CDR1 SGHTA and CDR2 FQGTGA. Trimming shortened V by 1 base and J by 0 bases, and 9 bases separated the two germline ends. The CDR3 has 15 residues.

The chain combines TRBV7-9 with TRBJ2-2; D call uncertain. Germline CDR1 is SEHNR and CDR2 is FQNEAQ (reference sequence). V was shortened by 8 bases and J by 7 bases, with 14 bases between the two germline ends. The CDR3 runs 13 residues. The CDR3 nucleotides are TGTGCCAGCGCTCTACTGGGGATCGGGGAGCTGTTTTTT. Translated: CASALLGIGELFF.

The V gene is TRBV5-6, the J gene TRBJ2-3; 7 positions agree with TRBD2. Looked up from germline, CDR1 is SGHDT and CDR2 is YYEEEE. Trimming cost V 4 bases and J 4 bases; bases outside gene matches: 12. The length of the CDR3 is 16 residues. The CDR3 DNA reads TGTGCCAGCAGCAGGAGAATAGCGGGCAGGGCAGATACGCAGTATTTT. Residues: CASSRRIAGRADTQYF. Supplemented by reference TRBV5-6 and TRBJ2-3, the full variable domain reads DAGVTQSPTHLIKTRGQQVTLRCSPKSGHDTVSWYQQALGQGPQFIFQYYEEEERQRGNFPDRFSGHQFPNYSSELNVNALLLGDSALYLCASSRRIAGRADTQYFGPGTRLTVL.

On this clone: The junction differs from germline at one of its ends, possibly a read error. The chain recombines TRBV6-6 with TRBJ2-7, with D unclear. The germline CDR1 and CDR2 sequences are MNHNY and SVGAGI (reference sequence). This CDR3 spans 12 amino acids. CDR3 DNA: TGTGCTAGCACCAGCCTCTCCTACGAGCAGTACTTC. Translated: CASTSLSYEQYF.

The genes are TRBV5-1 and TRBJ2-5; no clear D gene. The V and J ends lost 0 bases and 1 base respectively, with 7 bases between them. Germline V gene lookup returns CDR1 SGHRS and CDR2 YFSETQ. CDR3 length equals 14 residues. The CDR3 here is CASSLGHFQETQYF. In DNA, the CDR3 is TGCGCCAGCAGCTTGGGGCACTTCCAAGAGACCCAGTACTTC.

J is TRBJ1-1 and V is TRBV30; 9 bases match TRBD1. The CDR3 has 15 residues. Germline V gene data show CDR1 as GTSNPN and CDR2 as SVGIG (reference sequence). The ends lost 0 bases at V and 7 bases at J; junction bases unmatched: 9. CDR3 DNA: TGTGCCTGGAGTGTAATCGGGACAGGGTTTAATGAAGCTTTCTTT. Amino acids: CAWSVIGTGFNEAFF. Variable domain in full (rest from reference TRBV30 and TRBJ1-1): SQTIHQWPATLVQPVGSPLSLECTVEGTSNPNLYWYRQAAGRGLQLLFYSVGIGQISSEVPQNLSASRPQDRQFILSSKKLLLSDSGFYLCAWSVIGTGFNEAFFGQGTRLTVV.

A note on this clone: Mismatch with germline at one junction end may stem from a read error. This same CDR3 is encoded by further DNA sequences in the sample. The V call is TRBV7-2, the J call TRBJ1-1; D might be TRBD1 (5 bases). This CDR3 region has 14 residues. The germline V gene encodes CDR1 SGHTA and CDR2 FQGNSA. CDR3: CASLGGARNTEAFF. The CDR3 nucleotides are TGTGCCAGCCTGGGGGGTGCGAGGAACACTGAAGCCTTCTTT.

The chain carries TRBV9 and TRBJ2-7; the D gene is possibly TRBD1 (6 bases). The V and J ends lost 2 bases and 2 bases respectively, with 11 bases between them. Germline values: CDR1 SGDLS, CDR2 YYNGEE. CDR3 length equals 14 residues. CDR3 nucleotides: TGTGCCAGCAGCGTCTCGGACAGCCCCTACGAGCAGTACTTC. It codes for CASSVSDSPYEQYF.

J is TRBJ2-5 and V is TRBV28; the match to TRBD1 covers 9 bases. Looked up from germline, CDR1 is MDHEN and CDR2 is SYDVKM. Germline trimming cut 1 base from V and 5 bases from J; bases unmatched to any gene: 11. This CDR3 is 17 amino acids long. CDR3 region: CASSLSIRQGEKETQYF. The CDR3 coding sequence is TGTGCCAGCAGTTTATCTATCCGACAGGGGGAGAAGGAGACCCAGTACTTC.

The chain combines TRBV29-1 with TRBJ2-7, with 9 positions matching TRBD1. Germline lookup yields CDR1 SQVTM and CDR2 ANQGSEA. The CDR3 has 13 amino acids. The V and J ends lost 6 bases and 5 bases, in that order; junction bases with no gene match: 8. The CDR3 DNA reads as TGCAGCGTGCCGGGACAGGGTCGCGACGAGCAGTACTTC. Protein: CSVPGQGRDEQYF.

The V gene is TRBV19, the J gene TRBJ2-3; weak D call: TRBD2 (6 bases). Germline CDR1 reads LNHDA; CDR2 reads SQIVND (reference sequence). CDR3 length equals 14 residues. Trimming left V 7 bases short and J 1 base short, with 12 bases between. The CDR3: CASTGRDGTDTQYF. DNA of the CDR3: TGTGCCAGTACCGGGAGAGATGGCACAGATACGCAGTATTTT.